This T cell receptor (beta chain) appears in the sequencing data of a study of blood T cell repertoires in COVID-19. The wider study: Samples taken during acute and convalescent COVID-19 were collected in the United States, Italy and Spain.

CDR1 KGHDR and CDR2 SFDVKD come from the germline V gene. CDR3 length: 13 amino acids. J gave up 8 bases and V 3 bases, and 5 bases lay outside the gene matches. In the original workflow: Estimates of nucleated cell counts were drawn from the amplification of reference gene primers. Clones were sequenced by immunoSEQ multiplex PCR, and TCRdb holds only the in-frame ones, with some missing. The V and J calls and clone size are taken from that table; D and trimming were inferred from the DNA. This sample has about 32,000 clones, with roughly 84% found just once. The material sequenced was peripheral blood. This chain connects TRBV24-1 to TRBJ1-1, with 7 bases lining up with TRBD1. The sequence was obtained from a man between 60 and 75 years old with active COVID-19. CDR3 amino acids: CATSDNTGAEAFF. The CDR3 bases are TGTGCCACCAGTGATAACACAGGGGCCGAAGCTTTCTTT.